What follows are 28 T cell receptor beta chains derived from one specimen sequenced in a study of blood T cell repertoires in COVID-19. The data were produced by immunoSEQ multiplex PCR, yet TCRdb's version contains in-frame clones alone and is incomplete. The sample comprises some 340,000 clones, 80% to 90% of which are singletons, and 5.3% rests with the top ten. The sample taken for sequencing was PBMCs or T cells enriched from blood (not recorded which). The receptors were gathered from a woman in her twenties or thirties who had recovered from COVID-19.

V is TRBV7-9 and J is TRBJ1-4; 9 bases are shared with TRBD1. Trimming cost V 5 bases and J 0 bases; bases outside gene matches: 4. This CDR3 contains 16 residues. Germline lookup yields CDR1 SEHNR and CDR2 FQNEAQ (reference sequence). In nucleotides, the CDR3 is TGTGCCAGCAGCCAACAGGGGGCAGCAACTAATGAAAAACTGTTTTTT. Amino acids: CASSQQGAATNEKLFF. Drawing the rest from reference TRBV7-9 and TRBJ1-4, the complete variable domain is DTGVSQNPRHKITKRGQNVTFRCDPISEHNRLYWYRQTLGQGPEFLTYFQNEAQLEKSRLLSDRFSAERPKGSFSTLEIQRTEQGDSAMYLCASSQQGAATNEKLFFGSGTQLSVL.

The CDR3 region is CASSRLVGISTDTQYF. In DNA, the CDR3 is TGTGCCAGCAGCCGACTCGTCGGGATCAGCACAGATACGCAGTATTTT. The chain combines TRBV4-2 with TRBJ2-3, with a possible D match to TRBD2 (5 bases). Looked up from germline, CDR1 is LGHNA and CDR2 is YNFKEQ. Trimming removed 4 bases from V and 0 bases from J, with 14 bases in between. The length of the CDR3 is 16 residues.

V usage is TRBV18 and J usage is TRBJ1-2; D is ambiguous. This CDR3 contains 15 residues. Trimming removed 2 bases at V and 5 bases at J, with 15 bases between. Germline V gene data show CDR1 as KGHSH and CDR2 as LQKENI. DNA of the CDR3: TGTGCCAGCTCACCATCGATACGATCGGTATATGGCTACACCTTC. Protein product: CASSPSIRSVYGYTF. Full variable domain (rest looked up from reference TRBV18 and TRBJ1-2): NAGVMQNPRHLVRRRGQEARLRCSPMKGHSHVYWYRQLPEEGLKFMVYLQKENIIDESGMPKERFSAEFPKEGPSILRIQQVVRGDSAAYFCASSPSIRSVYGYTFGSGTRLTVV.

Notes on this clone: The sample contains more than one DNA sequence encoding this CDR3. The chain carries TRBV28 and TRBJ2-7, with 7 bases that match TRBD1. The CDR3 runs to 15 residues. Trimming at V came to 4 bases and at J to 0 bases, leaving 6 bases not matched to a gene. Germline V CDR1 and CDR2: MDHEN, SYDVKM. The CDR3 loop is CASSSPGTVSYEQYF. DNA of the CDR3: TGTGCCAGCAGTTCCCCTGGGACAGTCTCCTACGAGCAGTACTTC.

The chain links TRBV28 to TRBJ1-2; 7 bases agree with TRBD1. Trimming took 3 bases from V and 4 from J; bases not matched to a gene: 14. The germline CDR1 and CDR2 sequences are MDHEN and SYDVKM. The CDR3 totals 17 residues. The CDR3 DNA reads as TGTGCCAGCAGTTTGGGAAAGGGGGCGAACCTTGCCTATGGCTACACCTTC. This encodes CASSLGKGANLAYGYTF.

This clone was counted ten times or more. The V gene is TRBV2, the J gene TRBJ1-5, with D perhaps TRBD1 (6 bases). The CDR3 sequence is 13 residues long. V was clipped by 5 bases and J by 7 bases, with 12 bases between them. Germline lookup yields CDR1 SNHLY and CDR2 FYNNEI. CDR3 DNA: TGTGCCAGCAGTCGGGCTCAGGGGCAGCCCCAGCATTTT. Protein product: CASSRAQGQPQHF. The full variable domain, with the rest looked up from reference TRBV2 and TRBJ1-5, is EPEVTQTPSHQVTQMGQEVILRCVPISNHLYFYWYRQILGQKVEFLVSFYNNEISEKSEIFDDQFSVERPDGSNFTLKIRSTKLEDSAMYFCASSRAQGQPQHFGDGTRLSIL.

The chain's CDR3 is CASSARSLSGNTIYF. The CDR3 DNA is TGTGCCAGCAGTGCCCGGTCCCTCTCTGGAAACACCATATATTTT. The rearrangement uses TRBV2 and TRBJ1-3; D is unresolved. CDR1 and CDR2 from the germline V gene are SNHLY and FYNNEI. The CDR3 length is 15 residues. Between the trimmed V and J ends, which lost 4 bases and 0 bases, there was a span of 10 bases.

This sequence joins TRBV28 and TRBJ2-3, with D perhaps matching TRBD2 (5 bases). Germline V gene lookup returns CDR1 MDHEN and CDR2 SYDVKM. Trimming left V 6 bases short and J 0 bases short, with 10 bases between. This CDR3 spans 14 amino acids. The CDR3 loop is CASREAQSTDTQYF. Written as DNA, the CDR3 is TGTGCCAGCAGGGAGGCACAGAGCACAGATACGCAGTATTTT.

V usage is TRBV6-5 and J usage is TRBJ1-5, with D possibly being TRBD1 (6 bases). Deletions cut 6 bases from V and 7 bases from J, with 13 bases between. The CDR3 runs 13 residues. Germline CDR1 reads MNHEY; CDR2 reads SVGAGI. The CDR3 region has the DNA TGTGCCAGCAGCCCAACCCAGGGGCAGCCCCAGCATTTT. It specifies CASSPTQGQPQHF.

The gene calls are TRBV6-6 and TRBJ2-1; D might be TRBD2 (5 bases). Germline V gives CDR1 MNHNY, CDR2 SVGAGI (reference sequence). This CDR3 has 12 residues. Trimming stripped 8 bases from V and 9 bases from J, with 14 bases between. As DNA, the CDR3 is TGTGCCAGCGGGGAAGGCCGGGGTGAGCAGTTCTTC. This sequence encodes CASGEGRGEQFF.

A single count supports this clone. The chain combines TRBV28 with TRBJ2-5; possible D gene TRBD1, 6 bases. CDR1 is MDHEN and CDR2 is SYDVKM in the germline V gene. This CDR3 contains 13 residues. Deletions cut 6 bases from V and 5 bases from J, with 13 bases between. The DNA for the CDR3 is TGTGCCAGCAGCCCTTACAGGGAGGAGACCCAGTACTTC. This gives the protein CASSPYREETQYF.

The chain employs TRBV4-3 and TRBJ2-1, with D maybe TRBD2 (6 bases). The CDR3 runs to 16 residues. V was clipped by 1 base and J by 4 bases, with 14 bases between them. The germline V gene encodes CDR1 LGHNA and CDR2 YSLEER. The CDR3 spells CASSQVIAAAYNEQFF. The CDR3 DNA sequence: TGCGCCAGCAGCCAAGTAATAGCGGCCGCATACAATGAGCAGTTCTTC.

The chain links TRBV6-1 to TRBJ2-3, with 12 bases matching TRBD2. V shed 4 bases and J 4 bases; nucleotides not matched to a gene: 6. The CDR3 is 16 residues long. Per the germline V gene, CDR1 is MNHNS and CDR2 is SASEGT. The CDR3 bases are TGTGCCAGCAGTGCAATGACTAGCGGGGGCCCAGATACGCAGTATTTT. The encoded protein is CASSAMTSGGPDTQYF.

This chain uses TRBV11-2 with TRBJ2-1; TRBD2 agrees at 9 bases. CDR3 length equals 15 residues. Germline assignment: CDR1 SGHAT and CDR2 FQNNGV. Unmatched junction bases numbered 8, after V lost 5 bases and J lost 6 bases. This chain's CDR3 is CASSPLRGGINEQFF. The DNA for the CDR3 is TGTGCCAGCAGCCCCTTGCGGGGGGGCATCAATGAGCAGTTCTTC.

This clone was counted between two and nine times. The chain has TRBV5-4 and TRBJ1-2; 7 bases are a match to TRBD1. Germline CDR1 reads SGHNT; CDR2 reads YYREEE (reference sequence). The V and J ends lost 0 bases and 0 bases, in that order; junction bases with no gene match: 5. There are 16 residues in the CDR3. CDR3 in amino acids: CASSLVGGSTNYGYTF. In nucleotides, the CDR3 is TGTGCCAGCAGCTTGGTAGGGGGCTCCACTAACTATGGCTACACCTTC.

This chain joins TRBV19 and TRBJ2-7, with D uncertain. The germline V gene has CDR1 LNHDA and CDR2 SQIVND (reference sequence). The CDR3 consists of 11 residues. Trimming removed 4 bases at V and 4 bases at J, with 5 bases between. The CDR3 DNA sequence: TGTGCCAGTAGTAACTATTACGAGCAGTACTTC. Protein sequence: CASSNYYEQYF.

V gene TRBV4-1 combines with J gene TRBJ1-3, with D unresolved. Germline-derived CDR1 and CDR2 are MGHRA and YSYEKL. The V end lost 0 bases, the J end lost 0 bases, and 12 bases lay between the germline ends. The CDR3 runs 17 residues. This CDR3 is CASSQDHESYSGNTIYF. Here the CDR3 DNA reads TGCGCCAGCAGCCAAGATCACGAGAGCTACTCTGGAAACACCATATATTTT.

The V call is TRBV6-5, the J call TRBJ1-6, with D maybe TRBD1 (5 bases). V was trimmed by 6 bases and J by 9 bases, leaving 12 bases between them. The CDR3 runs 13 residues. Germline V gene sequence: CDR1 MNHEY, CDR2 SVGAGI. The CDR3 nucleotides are TGTGCCAGCAGACAACAGGTCACTTCACCCCTCCACTTT. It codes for CASRQQVTSPLHF.

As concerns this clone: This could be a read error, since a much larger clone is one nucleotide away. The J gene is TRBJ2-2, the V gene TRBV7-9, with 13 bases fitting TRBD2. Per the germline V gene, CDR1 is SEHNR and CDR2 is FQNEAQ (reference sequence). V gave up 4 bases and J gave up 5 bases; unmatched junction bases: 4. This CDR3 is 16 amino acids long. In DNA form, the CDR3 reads TGTGCCAGCAGCTCCCGGACTAGCGGGGGAACCGGGGAGCTGTTTTTT. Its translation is CASSSRTSGGTGELFF. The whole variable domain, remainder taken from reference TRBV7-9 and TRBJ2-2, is DTGVSQNPRHKITKRGQNVTFRCDPISEHNRLYWYRQTLGQGPEFLTYFQNEAQLEKSRLLSDRFSAERPKGSFSTLEIQRTEQGDSAMYLCASSSRTSGGTGELFFGEGSRLTVL.

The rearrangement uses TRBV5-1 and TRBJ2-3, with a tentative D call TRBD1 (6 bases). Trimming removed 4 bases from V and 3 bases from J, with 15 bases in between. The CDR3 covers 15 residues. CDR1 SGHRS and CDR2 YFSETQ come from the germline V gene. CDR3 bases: TGCGCCAGCAGCCATGAGGGGGTGAGGACAGATACGCAGTATTTT. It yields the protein CASSHEGVRTDTQYF.

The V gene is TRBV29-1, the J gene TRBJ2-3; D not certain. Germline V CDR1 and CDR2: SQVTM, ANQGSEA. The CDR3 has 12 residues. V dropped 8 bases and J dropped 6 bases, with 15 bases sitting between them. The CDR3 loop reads CSSSGTFDTQYF. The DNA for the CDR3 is TGCAGCTCATCAGGTACCTTCGATACGCAGTATTTT.

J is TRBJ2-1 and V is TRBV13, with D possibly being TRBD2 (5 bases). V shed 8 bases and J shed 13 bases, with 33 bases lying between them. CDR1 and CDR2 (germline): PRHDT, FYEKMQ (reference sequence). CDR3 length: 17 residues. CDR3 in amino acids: CASRQIRWEQGPMIQFF. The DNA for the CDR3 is TGTGCCAGCCGCCAGATAAGGTGGGAGCAAGGCCCCATGATACAGTTCTTC.

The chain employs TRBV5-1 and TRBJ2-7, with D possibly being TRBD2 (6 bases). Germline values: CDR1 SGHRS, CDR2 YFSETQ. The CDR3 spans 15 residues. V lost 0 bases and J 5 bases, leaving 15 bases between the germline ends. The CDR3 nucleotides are TGCGCCAGCAGCTTGGCCGCGGGGCCGTACGACGAGCAGTACTTC. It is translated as CASSLAAGPYDEQYF.

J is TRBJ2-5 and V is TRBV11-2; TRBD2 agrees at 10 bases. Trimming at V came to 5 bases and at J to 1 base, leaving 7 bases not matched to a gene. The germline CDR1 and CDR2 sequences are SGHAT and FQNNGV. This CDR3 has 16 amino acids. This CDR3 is CASSLSSGGVQETQYF. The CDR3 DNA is TGTGCCAGCAGCCTTTCTAGCGGGGGAGTCCAAGAGACCCAGTACTTC.

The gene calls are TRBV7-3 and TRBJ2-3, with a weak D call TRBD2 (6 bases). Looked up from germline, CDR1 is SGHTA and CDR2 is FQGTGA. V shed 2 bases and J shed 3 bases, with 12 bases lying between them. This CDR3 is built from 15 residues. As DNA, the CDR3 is TGTGCCAGCAGCTTACGGGGGTTTGAGACAGATACGCAGTATTTT. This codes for CASSLRGFETDTQYF.

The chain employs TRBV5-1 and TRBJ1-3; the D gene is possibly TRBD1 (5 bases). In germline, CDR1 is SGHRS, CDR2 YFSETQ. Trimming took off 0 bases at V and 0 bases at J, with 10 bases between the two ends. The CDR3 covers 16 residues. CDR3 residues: CASSLDGGPSGNTIYF. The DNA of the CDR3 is TGCGCCAGCAGCTTGGACGGGGGTCCCTCTGGAAACACCATATATTTT.

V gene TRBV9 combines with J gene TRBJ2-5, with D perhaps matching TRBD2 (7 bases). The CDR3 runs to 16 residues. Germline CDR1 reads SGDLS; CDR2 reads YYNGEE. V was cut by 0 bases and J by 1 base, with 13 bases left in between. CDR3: CASSVGAGAIQETQYF. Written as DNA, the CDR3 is TGTGCCAGCAGCGTAGGGGCGGGGGCGATCCAAGAGACCCAGTACTTC.

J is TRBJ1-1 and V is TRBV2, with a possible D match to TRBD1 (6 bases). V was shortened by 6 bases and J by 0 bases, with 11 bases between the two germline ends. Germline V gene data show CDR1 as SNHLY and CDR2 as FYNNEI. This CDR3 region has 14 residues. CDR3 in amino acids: CASRAWTVNTEAFF. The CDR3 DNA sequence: TGTGCCAGCAGGGCCTGGACAGTGAACACTGAAGCTTTCTTT. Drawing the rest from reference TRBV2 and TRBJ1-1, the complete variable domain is EPEVTQTPSHQVTQMGQEVILRCVPISNHLYFYWYRQILGQKVEFLVSFYNNEISEKSEIFDDQFSVERPDGSNFTLKIRSTKLEDSAMYFCASRAWTVNTEAFFGQGTRLTVV.